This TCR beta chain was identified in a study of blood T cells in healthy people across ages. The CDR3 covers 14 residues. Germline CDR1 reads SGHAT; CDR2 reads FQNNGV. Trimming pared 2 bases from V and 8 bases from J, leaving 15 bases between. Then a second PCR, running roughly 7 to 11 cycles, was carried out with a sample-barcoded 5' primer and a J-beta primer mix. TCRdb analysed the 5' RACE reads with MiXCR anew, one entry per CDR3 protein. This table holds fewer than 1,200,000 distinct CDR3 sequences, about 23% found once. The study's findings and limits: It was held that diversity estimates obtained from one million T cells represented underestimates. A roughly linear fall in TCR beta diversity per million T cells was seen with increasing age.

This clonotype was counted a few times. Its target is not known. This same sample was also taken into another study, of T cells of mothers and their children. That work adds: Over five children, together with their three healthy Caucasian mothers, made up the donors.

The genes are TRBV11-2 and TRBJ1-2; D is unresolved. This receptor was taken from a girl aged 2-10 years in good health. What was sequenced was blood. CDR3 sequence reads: CASSLQVGLYGYTF. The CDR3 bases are TGTGCCAGCAGCTTACAGGTTGGACTGTACGGCTACACCTTC.